This passage covers 17 T cell receptor beta chains from one sample sequenced in a study of lymphopenia after photon versus proton radiotherapy. The repertoire was sequenced with immunoSEQ multiplex PCR; TCRdb's copy has only in-frame clones and lacks some. The profile covers approximately 150,000 clones, with less than 90% appearing a single time and approximately 4.8% taken by the ten largest. The input for sequencing was peripheral blood, taken from a patient treated with photon-based radiotherapy. All receptors derive from a middle-aged man with gastric cancer.

J is TRBJ2-3 and V is TRBV29-1; TRBD1 aligns across 12 bases. Germline CDR1 reads SQVTM; CDR2 reads ANQGSEA. The ends lost 6 bases at V and 1 base at J; junction bases unmatched: 5. CDR3 length equals 15 residues. CDR3 coding DNA: TGCAGCGTCTCCGGGACAGGGGGCGGCACAGATACGCAGTATTTT. This translates into CSVSGTGGGTDTQYF.

The count of this clone is one. The V and J genes are TRBV30 and TRBJ2-1; TRBD2 agrees at 10 bases. This CDR3 is 13 amino acids long. CDR1 and CDR2 from the germline V gene are GTSNPN and SVGIG (reference sequence). DNA for the CDR3: TGTGCGGGGTCTAGCGGGAGAAACAATGAGCAGTTCTTC. Residues: CAGSSGRNNEQFF.

This clone was detected only once. This chain joins TRBV19 and TRBJ2-1; 7 bases agree with TRBD2. In germline, CDR1 is LNHDA, CDR2 SQIVND (reference sequence). The junction had 3 bases not matched to a gene; V was cut back by 6 bases and J by 1 base. The CDR3 has 14 amino acids. CDR3 nucleotide sequence: TGTGCCAGTAGAGGGGAGGGTTCCTACAATGAGCAGTTCTTC. It codes for CASRGEGSYNEQFF.

The V call is TRBV6-5, the J call TRBJ1-1; the D is unclear. Germline CDR1 reads MNHEY; CDR2 reads SVGAGI. The V end was cut by 0 bases, the J end by 3 bases, with 14 bases between. CDR3 size: 16 residues. The CDR3 DNA is TGTGCCAGCAGTTACTCGAATACTGGGAGAGACACTGAAGCTTTCTTT. It is translated as CASSYSNTGRDTEAFF.

The chain employs TRBV10-3 and TRBJ2-7, with TRBD1 matching over 9 bases. Germline V gene sequence: CDR1 ENHRY, CDR2 SYGVKD. The length of the CDR3 is 15 residues. V was pared by 3 bases and J by 0 bases, with 3 bases of the junction left unmatched. CDR3 sequence: CAISDTTGGSYEQYF. CDR3 DNA sequence: TGTGCCATCAGTGATACGACAGGGGGCTCCTACGAGCAGTACTTC.

This clone came up once. This chain links TRBV7-2 with TRBJ2-5; D not certain. The germline V gene has CDR1 SGHTA and CDR2 FQGNSA. Trimming took off 6 bases at V and 2 bases at J, with 10 bases between the two ends. This CDR3 has 13 amino acids. Here the CDR3 reads CASRNSFQETQYF. CDR3 DNA sequence: TGTGCCAGCAGGAACAGTTTTCAAGAGACCCAGTACTTC.

This clone was recorded once. This sequence joins TRBV7-9 and TRBJ2-7; the D is unclear. Germline-derived CDR1 and CDR2 are SEHNR and FQNEAQ (reference sequence). CDR3 length: 11 amino acids. The ends were cut back, 3 bases at V and 6 bases at J, with 6 bases in the middle. CDR3 DNA: TGTGCCAGCAGCTTGGATGGCGAGCAGTACTTC. This sequence encodes CASSLDGEQYF.

The J gene is TRBJ1-4, the V gene TRBV5-1, with TRBD1 as a possible D gene (6 bases). Per germline, CDR1 SGHRS and CDR2 YFSETQ. This CDR3 is built from 13 residues. V lost 5 bases, J lost 5 bases, and 10 bases lay in between. CDR3 sequence reads: CASRYRENEKLFF. The CDR3 DNA sequence: TGCGCCAGCAGATACAGGGAAAATGAAAAACTGTTTTTT.

The rearrangement uses TRBV9 and TRBJ1-3; 10 nucleotides line up with TRBD1. The ends lost 3 bases at V and 2 bases at J; junction bases unmatched: 5. The CDR3 consists of 16 residues. Germline CDR1 reads SGDLS; CDR2 reads YYNGEE. The CDR3 DNA is TGTGCCAGCAGCGCCCTCGGGACAGGGGCTGGAAACACCATATATTTT. It encodes CASSALGTGAGNTIYF.

The chain links TRBV11-3 to TRBJ2-1, with 8 bases fitting TRBD2. Germline CDR1 SGHNT, CDR2 YENEEA. The ends lost 4 bases at V and 6 bases at J; junction bases unmatched: 5. CDR3 length: 14 residues. This chain's CDR3 is CASSYSGISNEQFF. In nucleotides, the CDR3 is TGTGCCAGCAGCTATAGCGGGATATCCAATGAGCAGTTCTTC.

This rearrangement joins TRBV5-8 to TRBJ2-7; possible D gene TRBD2, 6 bases. The CDR3 is 15 amino acids. Trimming left V 4 bases short and J 2 bases short, with 16 bases between. CDR1 and CDR2 from the germline V gene are SGHTS and YDEGEE. Here the CDR3 DNA reads TGTGCCAGCAGCATGGGGGAGGTAGCGGCCTACGAGCAGTACTTC. This sequence encodes CASSMGEVAAYEQYF. The variable domain in full, completed from reference TRBV5-8 and TRBJ2-7, reads EAGVTQSPTHLIKTRGQQATLRCSPISGHTSVYWYQQALGLGLQFLLWYDEGEERNRGNFPPRFSGRQFPNYSSELNVNALELEDSALYLCASSMGEVAAYEQYFGPGTRLTVT.

This chain joins TRBV28 and TRBJ2-7, with D maybe TRBD1 (6 bases). CDR1 is MDHEN, CDR2 SYDVKM, per germline. V lost 2 bases and J 6 bases, leaving 17 bases between the germline ends. The CDR3 runs 15 residues. The CDR3 nucleotides are TGTGCCAGCAGTTTAGGTCCAGGGGAAAGGTTCGAGCAGTACTTC. It is translated as CASSLGPGERFEQYF.

The chain combines TRBV7-8 with TRBJ1-1, with D hard to call. The CDR3 runs 14 residues. The ends were cut back, 1 base at V and 1 base at J, with 7 bases in the middle. Per the germline V gene, CDR1 is SGHVS and CDR2 is FQNEAQ. CDR3 nucleotides: TGTGCCAGCAGCTTAGTACATGGGAACACTGAAGCTTTCTTT. It yields the protein CASSLVHGNTEAFF.

The rearrangement uses TRBV18 and TRBJ1-1, with D possibly matching TRBD1 (5 bases). Trimming shortened V by 5 bases and J by 4 bases, and 11 bases separated the two germline ends. Germline V CDR1 and CDR2: KGHSH, LQKENI. This CDR3 is built from 13 residues. In nucleotides, the CDR3 is TGTGCCAGCTCATCCTCGAGGGGCACTGAAGCTTTCTTT. Encoded protein: CASSSSRGTEAFF.

This clone has ten or more counts. V usage is TRBV7-9 and J usage is TRBJ1-1, with TRBD1 identical over 7 bases. The CDR3 extends over 14 amino acids. J lost 4 bases, V lost 8 bases, and 10 bases had no gene match. Germline V CDR1 and CDR2: SEHNR, FQNEAQ (reference sequence). The CDR3 spells CASGWHRGGTEAFF. CDR3 coding DNA: TGTGCCAGCGGTTGGCACAGGGGAGGCACTGAAGCTTTCTTT.

V gene TRBV18 combines with J gene TRBJ2-6; 7 bases align to TRBD1. Germline trimming cut 6 bases from V and 0 bases from J; bases unmatched to any gene: 5. The CDR3 consists of 16 residues. Germline CDR1 and CDR2: KGHSH and LQKENI. The CDR3 loop is CASSRDSFSGANVLTF. The CDR3 nucleotides read TGTGCCAGCTCGAGGGACAGTTTCTCTGGGGCCAACGTCCTGACTTTC.

The V call is TRBV5-5, the J call TRBJ1-1; D remains ambiguous. The CDR3 loop spans 12 amino acids. Germline V gene lookup returns CDR1 SGHKS and CDR2 YYEKEE (reference sequence). The V end lost 3 bases, the J end lost 0 bases, and 3 bases lay between the germline ends. The CDR3 region is CASSYLNTEAFF. CDR3 nucleotide sequence: TGTGCCAGCAGCTACCTGAACACTGAAGCTTTCTTT.